The 14 T cell receptor beta chains below come from one sample, sequenced in a study of shared clonotypes between healthy human individuals. Assay: immunoSEQ multiplex PCR; the TCRdb copy retains only in-frame clones and omits some. The sample has millions of clones, more than 90% seen once; the top ten hold around 0.14%. What was sequenced was naive CD4+ T cells sorted from blood. Subset in this sample: CD45RA+ positively selected. The receptors originated from a man aged 18 to 29 in good health.

The chain uses TRBV30 and TRBJ2-7, with D unclear. Germline V gene sequence: CDR1 GTSNPN, CDR2 SVGIG (reference sequence). V was clipped by 1 base and J by 1 base, with 5 bases between them. CDR3 length: 12 amino acids. The CDR3 loop reads CAWSAVSYEQYF. CDR3 DNA sequence: TGTGCCTGGAGTGCCGTATCCTACGAGCAGTACTTC.

Comments on this clone: Other nucleotide sequences in the sample specify the same CDR3. CDR3 DNA sequence: TGTGCCATCAGTGAGTCGCTATCTAGCACAGATACGCAGTATTTT. This sequence encodes CAISESLSSTDTQYF. The chain is built from TRBV10-3 and TRBJ2-3; D uncertain. V lost 0 bases, J lost 0 bases, and 7 bases lay in between. Germline CDR1 ENHRY, CDR2 SYGVKD. The CDR3 is 15 amino acids.

The V gene is TRBV9, the J gene TRBJ1-3; D not certain. V lost 0 bases and J lost 0, with 16 bases in between. The CDR3 totals 18 residues. The V gene's germline CDR1 is SGDLS and CDR2 YYNGEE. CDR3 sequence (DNA): TGTGCCAGCAGCGTAGGACCAGGCGGTGGGTACTCTGGAAACACCATATATTTT. It codes for CASSVGPGGGYSGNTIYF. Supplemented by reference TRBV9 and TRBJ1-3, the full variable domain reads DSGVTQTPKHLITATGQRVTLRCSPRSGDLSVYWYQQSLDQGLQFLIQYYNGEERAKGNILERFSAQQFPDLHSELNLSSLELGDSALYFCASSVGPGGGYSGNTIYFGEGSWLTVV.

V and J are TRBV9 and TRBJ2-1; a possible D gene is TRBD2 (6 bases). Germline CDR1 SGDLS, CDR2 YYNGEE. The CDR3 sequence is 15 residues long. Trimming left V 0 bases short and J 3 bases short, with 10 bases between. CDR3 amino acids: CASSVDGSLYNEQFF. CDR3 DNA: TGTGCCAGCAGCGTAGACGGGAGTCTCTACAATGAGCAGTTCTTC. The full variable domain, its missing parts supplied by reference TRBV9 and TRBJ2-1, is DSGVTQTPKHLITATGQRVTLRCSPRSGDLSVYWYQQSLDQGLQFLIQYYNGEERAKGNILERFSAQQFPDLHSELNLSSLELGDSALYFCASSVDGSLYNEQFFGPGTRLTVL.

This chain uses TRBV9 with TRBJ2-1, with D possibly matching TRBD1 (5 bases). The V gene's germline CDR1 is SGDLS and CDR2 YYNGEE. The CDR3 has 14 residues. Trimming shortened V by 2 bases and J by 4 bases, and 10 bases separated the two germline ends. CDR3 sequence: CASSVETVYNEQFF. For the CDR3, the DNA is TGTGCCAGCAGCGTCGAGACAGTATACAATGAGCAGTTCTTC.

A note on this clone: Other DNA sequences in the same sample also yield this CDR3. The chain has TRBV6-5 and TRBJ1-5; D is possibly TRBD1 (6 bases). From germline, CDR1 is MNHEY and CDR2 SVGAGI. V was clipped by 0 bases and J by 6 bases, with 12 bases between them. This CDR3 spans 15 amino acids. CDR3 coding DNA: TGTGCCAGCAGTTACTCGACGGGGGGCGGTCAGCCCCAGCATTTT. It yields the protein CASSYSTGGGQPQHF.

V gene TRBV7-9 combines with J gene TRBJ2-3; perhaps TRBD1 as D (6 bases). CDR1 is SEHNR and CDR2 is FQNEAQ in the germline V gene (reference sequence). CDR3 length: 16 amino acids. V was shortened by 5 bases and J by 6 bases, with 21 bases between the two germline ends. CDR3 sequence reads: CASSTTGIFASDTQYF. Here the CDR3 DNA reads TGTGCCAGCAGCACCACAGGGATTTTCGCTTCGGATACGCAGTATTTT.

This chain links TRBV28 with TRBJ2-7; no clear D gene. CDR1 and CDR2 from the germline V gene are MDHEN and SYDVKM. The germline V and J ends were trimmed by 6 bases and 2 bases, with 20 bases remaining between them. The CDR3 has 16 residues. As DNA, the CDR3 is TGTGCCAGCAGCCCTCTAGTCCTCCAGAGCACCTACGAGCAGTACTTC. Translating gives CASSPLVLQSTYEQYF. The variable domain in full, with the rest retrieved from reference TRBV28 and TRBJ2-7, is DVKVTQSSRYLVKRTGEKVFLECVQDMDHENMFWYRQDPGLGLRLIYFSYDVKMKEKGDIPEGYSVSREKKERFSLILESASTNQTSMYLCASSPLVLQSTYEQYFGPGTRLTVT.

The chain joins TRBV30 to TRBJ2-7; D ambiguous. Trimming left V 0 bases short and J 3 bases short, with 12 bases between. The germline gives CDR1 GTSNPN, CDR2 SVGIG (reference sequence). The CDR3 is 14 amino acids. DNA of the CDR3: TGTGCCTGGAGTGTCCCGGGTACAATCTACGAGCAGTACTTC. Translating it yields CAWSVPGTIYEQYF.

The V and J genes are TRBV13 and TRBJ2-7; D may be TRBD1 or TRBD2 (6 bases each). The length of the CDR3 is 17 residues. Germline values: CDR1 PRHDT, CDR2 FYEKMQ (reference sequence). V lost 4 bases and J lost 0, with 19 bases in between. This chain's CDR3 is CASSSTWGAVHSYEQYF. CDR3 in DNA: TGTGCCAGCAGCTCTACCTGGGGGGCGGTCCACTCCTACGAGCAGTACTTC.

The chain combines TRBV7-2 with TRBJ2-7, with D perhaps being TRBD1 or TRBD2 (5 bases each). The CDR3 sequence is 16 residues long. Trimming pared 5 bases from V and 0 bases from J, leaving 17 bases between. Germline CDR1 reads SGHTA; CDR2 reads FQGNSA. The CDR3 bases are TGTGCCAGCAGCCCCCCGCCGGGACCCGGCTCCTACGAGCAGTACTTC. Protein sequence: CASSPPPGPGSYEQYF.

Details on this clone: The junction differs from germline at one of its ends, possibly a read error. The chain employs TRBV5-6 and TRBJ2-2; the D is unclear. This CDR3 has 14 residues. Germline assignment: CDR1 SGHDT and CDR2 YYEEEE. CDR3 in DNA: TGTGCCAGCACCTTGGGCCGAAACACCGGGGAGCTGTTTTTT. It codes for CASTLGRNTGELFF.

The genes are TRBV5-3 and TRBJ2-3; tentative D call: TRBD2 (5 bases). TRBV5-3 is labeled an ORF, and its function is uncertain. V lost 5 bases and J lost 0, with 22 bases in between. CDR3 size: 18 residues. The CDR3 is CARSAGPWVLSSTDTQYF. The CDR3, as DNA: TGTGCCAGAAGTGCGGGCCCCTGGGTACTAAGTAGCACAGATACGCAGTATTTT.

The sample holds one count of this clone. The gene calls are TRBV7-2 and TRBJ2-1, with 8 bases aligning to TRBD2. Germline V gene sequence: CDR1 SGHTA, CDR2 FQGNSA. Trimming at V came to 2 bases and at J to 9 bases, leaving 3 bases not matched to a gene. The CDR3 contains 13 residues. The CDR3 nucleotides are TGTGCCAGCAGCTTACCGGGGGGGTCTGAGCAGTTCTTC. This sequence encodes CASSLPGGSEQFF.